These 22 T cell receptor beta chains share one sample of origin, sequenced in a study of CD8+CD57+ T cells in acquired aplastic anemia. Genomic DNA served as template for TCR beta VDJ and CDR3 profiling. TCRdb independently ran MiXCR on the reads; one entry per CDR3 protein. The sample carries 200,000 to 250,000 distinct CDR3 sequences, 61% recorded once. The sequenced sample was sorted CD4+, CD8+, or CD8+CD57+ T cells (not recorded which) from PBMCs. The receptor set was obtained from a human donor in good health.

The rearrangement joins TRBV2 to TRBJ2-1; D gene unclear. The CDR3 is 12 residues long. Germline V gene sequence: CDR1 SNHLY, CDR2 FYNNEI. V lost 7 bases and J lost 8, with 12 bases in between. In DNA, the CDR3 is TGTGCCAGCACCCTTCTGGGTTATGAGCAGTTCTTC. It yields the protein CASTLLGYEQFF.

In nucleotides, the CDR3 is TGTGCCAGCAGCACTAGCGGGAGGGCGATCTACGAGCAGTACTTC. This encodes CASSTSGRAIYEQYF. The rearrangement joins TRBV11-3 to TRBJ2-7, with 13 positions matching TRBD2. Germline V gene data show CDR1 as SGHNT and CDR2 as YENEEA. The CDR3 covers 15 residues. The V and J ends lost 5 bases and 3 bases, in that order; junction bases with no gene match: 4.

Only one count was recorded for this clonotype. The chain employs TRBV7-6 and TRBJ2-5; D remains ambiguous. V lost 5 bases to trimming and J lost 5 bases, with 12 bases between them. Germline assignment: CDR1 SGHVS and CDR2 FNYEAQ. The CDR3 contains 13 residues. This CDR3 reads CASSPGRMETQYF. The CDR3 DNA reads TGTGCCAGCAGCCCCGGGCGTATGGAGACCCAGTACTTC.

The rearrangement links TRBV5-1 to TRBJ1-2; 7 bases align to TRBD1. This CDR3 spans 15 amino acids. Trimming took 0 bases from V and 7 from J; bases not matched to a gene: 9. Germline assignment: CDR1 SGHRS and CDR2 YFSETQ. The CDR3 reads CASSLGAGGDLGYTF. The CDR3 region has the DNA TGCGCCAGCAGCTTGGGGGCAGGGGGAGACCTTGGCTACACCTTC. Supplemented by reference TRBV5-1 and TRBJ1-2, the full variable domain reads KAGVTQTPRYLIKTRGQQVTLSCSPISGHRSVSWYQQTPGQGLQFLFEYFSETQRNKGNFPGRFSGRQFSNSRSEMNVSTLELGDSALYLCASSLGAGGDLGYTFGSGTRLTVV.

The chain employs TRBV19 and TRBJ1-2, with D unresolved. CDR1 and CDR2 (germline): LNHDA, SQIVND (reference sequence). The CDR3 covers 15 residues. The germline V and J ends were trimmed by 6 bases and 2 bases, with 16 bases remaining between them. The CDR3 nucleotides read TGTGCCAGTAGAGGCAGTGAAATCCTAAACTATGGCTACACCTTC. This sequence encodes CASRGSEILNYGYTF.

This clonotype has a count of ten or more. The chain recombines TRBV2 with TRBJ1-2, with D hard to call. Germline values: CDR1 SNHLY, CDR2 FYNNEI. CDR3 length equals 13 residues. With 6 bases removed from V and 4 bases from J, the gap between germline ends came to 12 bases. The CDR3 region is CASRPPGPYGYTF. The CDR3 DNA reads as TGTGCCAGCAGACCTCCCGGGCCCTATGGCTACACCTTC. The complete variable domain, with remaining parts taken from reference TRBV2 and TRBJ1-2, reads EPEVTQTPSHQVTQMGQEVILRCVPISNHLYFYWYRQILGQKVEFLVSFYNNEISEKSEIFDDQFSVERPDGSNFTLKIRSTKLEDSAMYFCASRPPGPYGYTFGSGTRLTVV.

This clonotype was picked up many times. Written as DNA, the CDR3 is TGTGCCAGCAGCCGGACTAGCGGCCGGAATGAGCAGTTCTTC. Protein sequence: CASSRTSGRNEQFF. The chain employs TRBV7-2 and TRBJ2-1; 10 bases match TRBD2. The CDR3 has 14 residues. Germline loops: CDR1 SGHTA, CDR2 FQGNSA. Trimming cost V 5 bases and J 7 bases; bases outside gene matches: 5.

This clonotype was detected once. The rearrangement joins TRBV29-1 to TRBJ1-2; possibly TRBD1 for D (5 bases). This CDR3 contains 13 residues. Germline CDR1 and CDR2: SQVTM and ANQGSEA. Trimming stripped 1 base from V and 7 bases from J, with 13 bases between. The CDR3 sequence: CSVEGLGPSGYTF. CDR3 nucleotide sequence: TGCAGCGTTGAAGGGTTGGGGCCCTCTGGCTACACCTTC.

CDR3 loop: CASSWPSDQETQYF. The CDR3, as DNA: TGTGCCAGCAGCTGGCCTAGCGACCAAGAGACCCAGTACTTC. The V call is TRBV7-9, the J call TRBJ2-5; a possible D gene is TRBD2 (6 bases). This CDR3 has 14 amino acids. V was pared by 4 bases and J by 0 bases, with 9 bases between. Per the germline V gene, CDR1 is SEHNR and CDR2 is FQNEAQ (reference sequence).

The genes are TRBV6-6 and TRBJ2-1, with 13 bases fitting TRBD2. Trimming cost V 5 bases and J 10 bases; bases outside gene matches: 11. CDR3 size: 16 residues. In germline, CDR1 is MNHNY, CDR2 SVGAGI (reference sequence). CDR3 in amino acids: CASSDTLAGGPQEQFF. The CDR3 region has the DNA TGTGCCAGCAGTGACACACTAGCGGGAGGGCCACAAGAGCAGTTCTTC.

This clonotype was recorded many times. This CDR3 is CASSYSTLGGVLHF. The CDR3 DNA sequence: TGTGCCAGCAGTTACTCGACCCTGGGAGGGGTTCTCCACTTT. The chain joins TRBV6-5 to TRBJ1-6, with D perhaps TRBD1 (5 bases). The ends were cut back, 0 bases at V and 16 bases at J, with 16 bases in the middle. This CDR3 spans 14 amino acids. Germline lookup yields CDR1 MNHEY and CDR2 SVGAGI.

Points on this clonotype: Just one base apart from a much larger clone, this may be a read error. The chain uses TRBV6-1 and TRBJ2-1, with TRBD2 identical over 7 bases. Looked up from germline, CDR1 is MNHNS and CDR2 is SASEGT. The V and J ends lost 2 bases and 4 bases, in that order; junction bases with no gene match: 5. This CDR3 contains 15 residues. The CDR3 here is CASSERAGVYNEQFF. For the CDR3, the DNA is TGTGCCAGCAGTGAAAGGGCGGGAGTTTACAATGAGCAGTTCTTC.

This clonotype was seen ten or more times. This chain uses TRBV6-4 with TRBJ2-1, with 7 bases matching TRBD2. In germline, CDR1 is MRHNA, CDR2 SNTAGT. The CDR3 loop spans 16 amino acids. Trimming at V came to 0 bases and at J to 3 bases, leaving 5 bases not matched to a gene. CDR3 protein: CASSDSSSGDYNEQFF. The CDR3 DNA reads TGTGCCAGCAGTGACTCCTCCAGCGGGGACTACAATGAGCAGTTCTTC.

The V call is TRBV5-5, the J call TRBJ1-6, with D unclear. Trimming shortened V by 0 bases and J by 10 bases, and 11 bases separated the two germline ends. CDR3 size: 14 residues. Germline assignment: CDR1 SGHKS and CDR2 YYEKEE (reference sequence). CDR3 residues: CASSLVTPGSPLHF. In nucleotides, the CDR3 is TGTGCCAGCAGCTTGGTAACACCGGGCTCACCCCTCCACTTT.

V is TRBV25-1 and J is TRBJ2-5, with 9 nucleotides matching TRBD1. In germline, CDR1 is MGHDK, CDR2 SYGVNS. The CDR3 contains 15 residues. V shed 3 bases, J shed 1 base, and the junction held 3 bases outside the gene matches. The CDR3 nucleotides are TGTGCCAGCAGTGATCCGGGACAGGGCCAAGAGACCCAGTACTTC. The encoded protein is CASSDPGQGQETQYF. Drawing the rest from reference TRBV25-1 and TRBJ2-5, the complete variable domain is EADIYQTPRYLVIGTGKKITLECSQTMGHDKMYWYQQDPGMELHLIHYSYGVNSTEKGDLSSESTVSRIRTEHFPLTLESARPSHTSQYLCASSDPGQGQETQYFGPGTRLLVL.

This chain uses TRBV5-1 with TRBJ2-7; 7 bases fit TRBD1. The CDR3 covers 15 residues. Germline CDR1 SGHRS, CDR2 YFSETQ. Trimming at V came to 0 bases and at J to 2 bases, leaving 5 bases not matched to a gene. The CDR3: CASSLGTGATYEQYF. The CDR3 DNA follows: TGCGCCAGCAGCTTGGGTACAGGGGCTACCTACGAGCAGTACTTC.

The sample holds many counts of this clonotype. V and J are TRBV2 and TRBJ2-7, with a weak D call TRBD1 (5 bases). CDR3 size: 16 residues. Trimming pared 8 bases from V and 0 bases from J, leaving 20 bases between. Germline CDR1 is SNHLY and CDR2 is FYNNEI. DNA for the CDR3: TGTGCCAGCCTTACCCTCACAGGTATCCACTCCTACGAGCAGTACTTC. Protein: CASLTLTGIHSYEQYF.

This chain uses TRBV28 with TRBJ1-2, with TRBD1 as a possible D gene (5 bases). Trimming removed 5 bases at V and 2 bases at J, with 18 bases between. Germline V gene data show CDR1 as MDHEN and CDR2 as SYDVKM. This CDR3 spans 16 amino acids. CDR3 in DNA: TGTGCCAGCAGTCCCTTTGGGGCAGGGATCAACTATGGCTACACCTTC. The encoded protein is CASSPFGAGINYGYTF.

As to this clonotype: A junction boundary mismatches the germline segment, possibly from a read error. The V gene is TRBV25-1, the J gene TRBJ2-3; 8 positions match TRBD1. This CDR3 has 13 amino acids. Germline CDR1 is MGHDK and CDR2 is SYGVNS. In DNA, the CDR3 is TGTGCCAGCAGTTTATTGGGCAGGGGGCGTTTGGATTTT. Its protein is CASSLLGRGRLDF.

This clonotype was seen many times. The rearrangement joins TRBV9 to TRBJ2-5, with 9 nucleotides matching TRBD1. The J segment lost 5 bases and the V segment lost 0 bases, leaving 5 bases of the junction unmatched. Germline CDR1 and CDR2: SGDLS and YYNGEE. The CDR3 spans 15 residues. The CDR3 loop reads CASSVGTGARETQYF. The CDR3, as DNA: TGTGCCAGCAGCGTAGGGACAGGGGCTCGGGAGACCCAGTACTTC. Full variable domain (rest looked up from reference TRBV9 and TRBJ2-5): DSGVTQTPKHLITATGQRVTLRCSPRSGDLSVYWYQQSLDQGLQFLIQYYNGEERAKGNILERFSAQQFPDLHSELNLSSLELGDSALYFCASSVGTGARETQYFGPGTRLLVL.

In this sample, this clonotype turned up a few times. A read error may explain this, as a much larger clone is one base away. The V gene is TRBV5-8, the J gene TRBJ2-7; D is tentatively TRBD1 or TRBD2 (6 bases each). V was clipped by 1 base and J by 1 base, with 21 bases between them. The length of the CDR3 is 18 residues. The germline CDR1 and CDR2 sequences are SGHTS and YDEGEE. Written as DNA, the CDR3 is TGTGCCAGCAGCTTGATTAATGTGGGGGGACATGAGTCCTACGAGCAGTACTTC. This translates into CASSLINVGGHESYEQYF.

The chain couples TRBV20-1 to TRBJ1-2; D call uncertain. Per the germline V gene, CDR1 is DFQATT and CDR2 is SNEGSKA (reference sequence). The length of the CDR3 is 17 residues. The V and J ends lost 1 base and 2 bases respectively, with 20 bases between them. CDR3 protein: CSARGLAGNEQNYGYTF. The CDR3 DNA sequence: TGCAGTGCTAGAGGCCTAGCGGGCAATGAGCAGAACTATGGCTACACCTTC.